This is a list of T cell receptor beta chains from one sample in a study of blood T cells in healthy people across ages. TCRdb redid the calling of the 5' RACE reads with MiXCR, one entry per CDR3 protein. The sample yields almost 300,000 distinct CDR3 sequences, roughly 27% seen once. The sample comprised blood. All receptors derive from a woman in her seventies in good health. Both conserved end residues are part of each CDR3. The D gene is left open where the match is weak. Only part of the rows carry a size: once, few, many, or a class if the clone is expanded.

. | TRBD1 | 14 | TRBJ2-5 | TRBV5-1 | CASSSGQAQETQYF | TGCGCCAGCAGCTCAGGACAGGCCCAAGAGACCCAGTACTTC
few | TRBD1 | 15 | TRBJ1-4 | TRBV28 | CATSRRDRQNEKLFF | TGTGCCACCAGCAGAAGGGACAGGCAAAATGAAAAACTGTTTTTT
. | . | 13 | TRBJ2-1 | TRBV12-3/TRBV12-4 | CATQESSYNEQFF | TGTGCCACGCAAGAGAGCTCCTACAATGAGCAGTTCTTC
many | . | 17 | TRBJ2-3 | TRBV4-2 | CASSQGTLAAGTDTQYF | TGCGCCAGCAGCCAAGGAACTTTAGCGGCGGGCACAGATACGCAGTATTTT
few | . | 15 | TRBJ2-5 | TRBV7-9 | CASSLSGTAGETQYF | TGTGCCAGCAGCCTTTCCGGGACGGCGGGGGAGACCCAGTACTTC
. | TRBD2 | 20 | TRBJ2-1 | TRBV6-5 | CASSYQNPGLAGGRDNEQFF | TGTGCCAGCAGTTACCAGAATCCGGGACTAGCGGGAGGGCGGGACAATGAGCAGTTCTTC
. | TRBD2 | 15 | TRBJ2-1 | TRBV2 | CASSGIAGAYNEQFF | TGTGCCAGCAGCGGGATAGCGGGAGCCTACAATGAGCAGTTCTTC
. | . | 16 | TRBJ2-4 | TRBV5-1 | CASSLVSGIAKNIQYF | TGCGCCAGCAGCTTGGTTTCTGGGATAGCCAAAAACATTCAGTACTTC
few | . | 15 | TRBJ2-5 | TRBV4-1 | CASSHVTPGVETQYF | TGCGCCAGCAGCCATGTAACTCCAGGGGTGGAGACCCAGTACTTC
. | . | 14 | TRBJ1-2 | TRBV28 | CASSGTGDGRGYTF | TGTGCCAGCAGCGGTACGGGGGATGGAAGGGGCTACACCTTC
few | TRBD2 | 16 | TRBJ2-3 | TRBV10-3 | CAISKTSGRDTDTQYF | TGTGCCATCTCGAAGACTAGCGGGAGAGACACAGATACGCAGTATTTT
. | TRBD1 | 14 | TRBJ1-5 | TRBV27 | CASSLYGTGQPQHF | TGTGCCAGCAGTTTGTACGGGACAGGCCAGCCCCAGCATTTT
few | TRBD2 | 17 | TRBJ2-7 | TRBV5-8 | CASSSSSAGGRPHEQYF | TGTGCCAGCAGCTCTTCTAGCGCGGGAGGGCGACCCCACGAGCAGTACTTC
. | . | 13 | TRBJ1-1 | TRBV28 | CASTQNQQIQAFF | TGTGCCAGCACGCAGAACCAACAGATTCAAGCTTTCTTT
. | TRBD1 | 14 | TRBJ1-4 | TRBV5-5 | CASSLGTVGEKLFF | TGTGCCAGCAGCCTTGGGACAGTAGGTGAAAAACTGTTTTTT
few | . | 15 | TRBJ2-3 | TRBV12-3/TRBV12-4 | CASSFGRAGVDTQYF | TGTGCCAGCAGTTTTGGGCGGGCCGGTGTGGATACGCAGTATTTT
. | . | 13 | TRBJ2-5 | TRBV6-5 | CASSYSRVETQYF | TGTGCCAGCAGTTACTCGAGGGTGGAGACCCAGTACTTC
few | TRBD1 | 17 | TRBJ1-5 | TRBV7-2 | CASSRRKYGQGDQPQHF | TGTGCCAGCAGCCGTAGAAAATATGGACAGGGTGATCAGCCCCAGCATTTT
. | TRBD2 | 13 | TRBJ2-7 | TRBV3-1 | CASSFSGSYEQYF | TGTGCCAGCAGCTTTAGCGGGAGTTACGAGCAGTACTTC
. | . | 13 | TRBJ2-5 | TRBV12-3/TRBV12-4 | CASSFGSLGTQYF | TGTGCCAGCAGTTTTGGGAGCCTCGGGACCCAGTACTTC
. | TRBD2 | 15 | TRBJ2-1 | TRBV5-5 | CASSLVGLASNEQFF | TGTGCCAGCAGCTTAGTGGGACTAGCCTCCAATGAGCAGTTCTTC
few | TRBD1 | 15 | TRBJ2-5 | TRBV28 | CASSLSGTGGETQYF | TGTGCCAGCAGTTTATCGGGGACAGGAGGAGAGACCCAGTACTTC
few | . | 14 | TRBJ1-1 | TRBV28 | CASKEWPLYAEAFF | TGTGCCAGCAAAGAATGGCCGCTGTACGCAGAAGCTTTCTTT
few | . | 13 | TRBJ2-1 | TRBV7-2 | CASSLVRHDEQFF | TGTGCCAGCAGCTTAGTTAGACACGATGAGCAGTTCTTC
. | TRBD2 | 16 | TRBJ2-3 | TRBV2 | CASSERVAGITDTQYF | TGTGCCAGCAGTGAACGTGTAGCGGGGATCACAGATACGCAGTATTTT
. | . | 14 | TRBJ1-5 | TRBV9 | CASSVDSSNQPQHF | TGTGCCAGCAGCGTAGATAGCAGCAATCAGCCCCAGCATTTT
. | . | 14 | TRBJ2-7 | TRBV28 | CASSLSPAGNEQYF | TGTGCCAGCAGTTTATCTCCAGCAGGCAACGAGCAGTACTTC
few | TRBD2 | 15 | TRBJ2-1 | TRBV27 | CASSLDGLAGNEQFF | TGTGCCAGCAGTTTAGACGGACTAGCGGGAAACGAGCAGTTCTTC
few | TRBD1 | 16 | TRBJ2-1 | TRBV6-6 | CASSAGPGQAPGEQFF | TGTGCCAGCAGTGCGGGGCCGGGACAGGCACCGGGTGAGCAGTTCTTC
. | . | 14 | TRBJ2-6 | TRBV7-8 | CASSLLAGANVLTF | TGTGCTAGCAGCTTGTTAGCTGGGGCCAACGTCCTGACTTTC
. | TRBD1 | 14 | TRBJ1-2 | TRBV9 | CASSNSGGDYGYTF | TGTGCCAGCAGCAACTCAGGGGGTGACTATGGCTACACCTTC
few | TRBD2 | 15 | TRBJ2-1 | TRBV28 | CASSIYGTRPNEQFF | TGTGCCAGCAGTATCTACGGGACTAGGCCCAATGAGCAGTTCTTC
few | . | 16 | TRBJ1-2 | TRBV12-3/TRBV12-4 | CASSPQQGLANYGYTF | TGTGCCAGCAGTCCCCAACAGGGACTAGCTAACTATGGCTACACCTTC
. | . | 14 | TRBJ2-1 | TRBV28 | CASSFSPTYNEQFF | TGTGCCAGCAGTTTCTCACCTACCTACAATGAGCAGTTCTTC
. | . | 18 | TRBJ2-1 | TRBV6-2/TRBV6-3 | CASSYSAAARLPGDEQFF | TGTGCCAGCAGTTACTCGGCTGCAGCGCGACTACCAGGGGATGAGCAGTTCTTC
. | TRBD2 | 14 | TRBJ2-3 | TRBV28 | CASSGLAGSDTQYF | TGTGCCAGCTCGGGTCTAGCGGGATCAGATACGCAGTATTTT
. | . | 14 | TRBJ2-6 | TRBV28 | CASSWDSGANVLTF | TGTGCCAGCAGTTGGGACTCTGGGGCCAACGTCCTGACTTTC
. | . | 17 | TRBJ2-2 | TRBV9 | CASSVGPAESNTGELFF | TGTGCCAGCAGCGTAGGGCCAGCGGAGTCGAACACCGGGGAGCTGTTTTTT
. | . | 14 | TRBJ2-3 | TRBV20-1 | CSAPLRGTPAPQYF | TGCAGTGCTCCTTTACGGGGCACCCCGGCGCCGCAGTATTTT
few | TRBD1 | 15 | TRBJ2-7 | TRBV28 | CASSRGQVVPYEQYF | TGTGCCAGCAGTCGGGGACAGGTGGTCCCCTACGAGCAGTACTTC
. | . | 12 | TRBJ2-4 | TRBV3-1 | CASSRLYGDQYF | TGTGCCAGCAGCCGACTCTATGGGGATCAGTACTTC
. | . | 14 | TRBJ1-1 | TRBV5-1 | CASSFGVMNTEPFF | TGCGCCAGCAGCTTTGGAGTTATGAACACTGAACCTTTCTTT
. | TRBD1 | 18 | TRBJ1-2 | TRBV29-1 | CSVEKGGTGTTYNYGYTF | TGCAGCGTTGAAAAAGGCGGGACAGGAACAACATATAACTATGGCTACACCTTC
. | TRBD2 | 15 | TRBJ2-1 | TRBV6-2/TRBV6-3 | CASSQTSVGSNEQFF | TGTGCCAGCAGTCAGACTAGCGTTGGGTCCAATGAGCAGTTCTTC
few | . | 13 | TRBJ2-7 | TRBV7-2 | CASSLVAGYEQYF | TGTGCCAGCAGCTTAGTGGCGGGGTACGAGCAGTACTTC
. | . | 16 | TRBJ1-2 | TRBV12-3/TRBV12-4 | CASRQNVQSSSGGYTF | TGTGCCAGCAGGCAGAACGTGCAGAGCTCCTCTGGGGGCTACACCTTC
. | . | 12 | TRBJ2-1 | TRBV12-3/TRBV12-4 | CAVSVGSNEQFF | TGTGCCGTCTCGGTGGGTAGCAATGAGCAGTTCTTC
. | . | 15 | TRBJ2-3 | TRBV20-1 | CSARNRDILTDTQYF | TGCAGTGCTAGAAACCGGGACATCCTCACAGATACGCAGTATTTT
few | . | 15 | TRBJ2-1 | TRBV4-1 | CASSPGGSGRNEQFF | TGCGCCAGCAGCCCAGGGGGGTCGGGGAGGAATGAGCAGTTCTTC
once | . | 14 | TRBJ2-3 | TRBV28 | CASSFGSPEDTQYF | TGTGCCAGCAGTTTTGGTAGCCCCGAAGATACGCAGTATTTT
. | . | 16 | TRBJ2-7 | TRBV21-1 | CASSPARGLRTYEQYF | TGTGCCAGCAGCCCCGCTCGTGGGCTTCGGACCTACGAGCAGTACTTC
many | . | 11 | TRBJ2-3 | TRBV6-6 | CATTFSGTQYF | TGTGCCACCACCTTCAGCGGTACGCAGTATTTT
. | . | 13 | TRBJ2-1 | TRBV5-6 | CASSLGVNNEQFF | TGTGCCAGCAGCTTGGGTGTCAACAATGAGCAGTTCTTC
. | . | 14 | TRBJ1-5 | TRBV6-6 | CASSYSILAQPQHF | TGTGCCAGCAGCTACTCAATATTGGCTCAGCCCCAGCATTTT
. | . | 14 | TRBJ1-1 | TRBV5-1 | CASSLADRAPEAFF | TGCGCCAGCAGCTTGGCCGATCGGGCCCCGGAAGCTTTCTTT
. | . | 14 | TRBJ1-2 | TRBV29-1 | CSVVGSGGDYGYTF | TGCAGCGTTGTAGGCTCGGGGGGGGACTATGGCTACACCTTC
few | . | 12 | TRBJ2-5 | TRBV20-1 | CSADYLQETQYF | TGCAGTGCTGACTATCTCCAAGAGACCCAGTACTTC